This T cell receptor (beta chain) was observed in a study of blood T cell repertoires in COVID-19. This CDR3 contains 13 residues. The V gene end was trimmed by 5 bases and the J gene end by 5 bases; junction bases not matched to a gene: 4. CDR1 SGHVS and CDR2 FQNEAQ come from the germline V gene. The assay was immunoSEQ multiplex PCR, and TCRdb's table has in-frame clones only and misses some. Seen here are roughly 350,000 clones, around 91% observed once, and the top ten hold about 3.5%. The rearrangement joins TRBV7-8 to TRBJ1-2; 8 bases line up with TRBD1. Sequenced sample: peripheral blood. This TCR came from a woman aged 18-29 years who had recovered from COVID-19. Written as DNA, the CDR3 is TGTGCCAGCAGCCCCCGGACAGGGTATGGCTACACCTTC. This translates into CASSPRTGYGYTF.